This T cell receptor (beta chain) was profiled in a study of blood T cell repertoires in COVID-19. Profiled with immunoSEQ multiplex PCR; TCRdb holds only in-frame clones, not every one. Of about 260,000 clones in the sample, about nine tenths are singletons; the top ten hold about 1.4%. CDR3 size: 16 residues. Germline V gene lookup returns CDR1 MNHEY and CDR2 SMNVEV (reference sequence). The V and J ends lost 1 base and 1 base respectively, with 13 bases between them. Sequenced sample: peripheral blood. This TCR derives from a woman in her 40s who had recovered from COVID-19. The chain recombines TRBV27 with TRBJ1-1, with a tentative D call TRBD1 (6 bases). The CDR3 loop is CASSLYSRGQNTEAFF. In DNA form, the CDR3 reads TGTGCCAGCAGTTTATATAGCAGGGGCCAGAACACTGAAGCTTTCTTT.